These T cell receptor beta chains were read from a single sample in a study of cytomegalovirus exposure and HLA in healthy donors. Only in-frame clones appear in the TCRdb table, and some are missing; sequencing was by immunoSEQ multiplex PCR. In all, the sample yields some 200,000 clones. The sample was PBMCs. All receptors derive from a woman aged 18 to 35 in good health and CMV-seropositive. The CDR3 runs from the conserved cysteine through the conserved F or W. The order of the fields is D gene, J gene, V gene, CDR3 protein, CDR3 DNA. A D gene is named only where the DNA matches it firmly.

>TRBD2|TRBJ2-1|TRBV5-4
CASSFGLGRNEQFF
TGTGCCAGCAGCTTCGGACTAGGACGTAATGAGCAGTTCTTC
>.|TRBJ1-1|TRBV10-3
CAISELLRDTEAFF
TGTGCCATCAGTGAGTTACTTCGGGACACTGAAGCTTTCTTT
>TRBD1|TRBJ1-4|TRBV7-9
CASSYETGVAEKLFF
TGTGCCAGCAGCTACGAGACAGGGGTAGCGGAAAAACTGTTTTTT
>.|TRBJ1-4|TRBV5-1
CASSAESRGREKLFF
TGCGCCAGCAGCGCCGAGTCCCGGGGAAGAGAAAAACTGTTTTTT
>TRBD2|TRBJ2-5|TRBV15
CATSSGGAKTQYF
TGTGCCACCAGCAGCGGGGGGGCAAAGACCCAGTACTTC
>.|TRBJ2-7|TRBV4-1
CASSHPGQTYEQYF
TGCGCCAGCAGCCATCCGGGACAAACCTACGAGCAGTACTTC
>.|TRBJ1-5|TRBV30
CAWSLKQRNQPQHF
TGTGCCTGGAGTTTGAAACAGAGAAATCAGCCCCAGCATTTT
>.|TRBJ2-7|TRBV18
CASSPTDSSYEQYF
TGTGCCAGCTCACCGACCGACAGCTCCTACGAGCAGTACTTC
>.|TRBJ1-1|TRBV7-9
CASSFEETEAFF
TGTGCCAGCAGTTTCGAGGAGACTGAAGCTTTCTTT
>.|TRBJ1-1|TRBV7-6
CASSFQAVSRAFF
TGTGCCAGCAGCTTCCAGGCAGTTTCTCGGGCTTTCTTT
>.|TRBJ1-2|TRBV5-6
CASSLATTNYGYTF
TGTGCCAGCAGCTTGGCCACTACTAACTATGGCTACACCTTC
>.|TRBJ2-7|TRBV5-1
CASSRSGLDYEQYF
TGCGCCAGCAGCAGATCGGGACTGGACTACGAGCAGTACTTC
>TRBD2|TRBJ2-1|TRBV18
CASRLAGAMGNEQFF
TGTGCCAGCCGACTAGCGGGAGCTATGGGCAATGAGCAGTTCTTC
>.|TRBJ1-2|TRBV6-1
CASSERLTNYGYTF
TGTGCCAGCAGTGAGAGACTTACGAACTATGGCTACACCTTC
>.|TRBJ1-5|TRBV18
CASSLTGFGNQPQHF
TGTGCCAGCTCACTTACAGGGTTCGGCAATCAGCCCCAGCATTTT
>TRBD1|TRBJ1-2|TRBV7-2
CASSLEGTVPSGYTF
TGTGCCAGCAGCTTAGAAGGGACAGTCCCGTCCGGCTACACCTTC
>TRBD1|TRBJ2-1|TRBV6-4
CASSSGQGGSGEQFF
TGTGCCAGCAGCTCCGGACAGGGGGGATCCGGTGAGCAGTTCTTC
>.|TRBJ1-3|TRBV5-1
CASSPGQYSGNTIYF
TGCGCCAGCAGCCCCGGACAGTACTCTGGAAACACCATATATTTT
>TRBD1|TRBJ2-7|TRBV30
CAWARGTGGSDEQYF
TGTGCCTGGGCCCGCGGGACAGGGGGCTCGGACGAGCAGTACTTC
>TRBD1|TRBJ2-7|TRBV5-5
CASSLQGAGPYEQYF
TGTGCCAGCAGCTTGCAGGGGGCAGGTCCCTACGAGCAGTACTTC
>.|TRBJ2-5|TRBV7-2
CASSLRSYGTTFEQTQYF
TGTGCCAGCAGCTTAAGGTCGTACGGGACAACCTTCGAGCAGACCCAGTACTTC
>.|TRBJ1-1|TRBV11-2
CASSLEFGGGWKSTEAFF
TGTGCCAGCAGCTTAGAGTTCGGGGGAGGATGGAAGAGCACTGAAGCTTTCTTT
>.|TRBJ1-1|TRBV7-9
CASSLEGVNTEAFF
TGTGCCAGCAGCTTAGAGGGGGTGAACACTGAAGCTTTCTTT
>TRBD1|TRBJ2-4|TRBV7-9
CASSLGGQGAITKNIQYF
TGTGCCAGCAGCTTAGGGGGACAGGGGGCGATTACCAAAAACATTCAGTACTTC
>.|TRBJ2-5|TRBV19
CASSRDLQETQYF
TGTGCCAGTAGTCGGGACTTGCAAGAGACCCAGTACTTC
>.|TRBJ1-6|TRBV19
CATSPRGARFGSYNSPLHF
TGTGCCACCTCGCCCAGGGGCGCTCGTTTCGGCTCCTATAATTCACCCCTCCACTTT
>.|TRBJ2-7|TRBV6-1
CASSEGHSYEQYF
TGTGCCAGCAGTGAAGGTCACTCCTACGAGCAGTACTTC
>.|TRBJ2-2|TRBV4-3
CASSRKGGGPLAGELFF
TGCGCCAGCAGCCGGAAAGGGGGGGGGCCCCTCGCCGGGGAGCTGTTTTTT
>TRBD1|TRBJ1-6|TRBV2
CASSDRGESPLHF
TGTGCCAGCAGTGACAGGGGGGAATCACCCCTCCACTTT
>.|TRBJ1-5|TRBV6-1
CASSVAGERHQPQHF
TGTGCCAGCAGTGTGGCAGGGGAACGTCATCAGCCCCAGCATTTT
>TRBD2|TRBJ2-7|TRBV7-2
CASSLTSGGYYEQYF
TGTGCCAGCAGCCTGACTAGCGGGGGGTACTACGAGCAGTACTTC
>TRBD1|TRBJ2-5|TRBV14
CASSHSQTGQETQYF
TGTGCCAGCAGCCATAGCCAGACAGGGCAAGAGACCCAGTACTTC
>.|TRBJ1-5|TRBV29-1
CSATGGTDQPQHF
TGCAGCGCCACCGGGGGGACGGATCAGCCCCAGCATTTT
>TRBD1|TRBJ1-1|TRBV6-5
CASSRGQSITEAFF
TGTGCCAGCAGTAGGGGACAGTCGATCACTGAAGCTTTCTTT
>TRBD2|TRBJ2-1|TRBV25-1
CASSALAGTNFGEQFF
TGTGCCAGCAGTGCTCTAGCCGGGACTAACTTTGGTGAGCAGTTCTTC
>.|TRBJ1-5|TRBV4-2
CASSQDLQPQHF
TGTGCCAGCAGCCAAGATCTGCAGCCCCAGCATTTT
>TRBD2|TRBJ2-3|TRBV4-3
CASSQDGTSGGTDTQYF
TGCGCCAGCAGCCAAGACGGGACTAGCGGGGGTACAGATACGCAGTATTTT
>TRBD1|TRBJ2-3|TRBV5-4
CASSLGQGAKDTQYF
TGTGCCAGCAGCTTGGGACAGGGCGCCAAAGATACGCAGTATTTT
>.|TRBJ2-3|TRBV19
CASSTSGLRTDTQYF
TGTGCCAGTAGTACATCGGGACTCCGCACAGATACGCAGTATTTT
>.|TRBJ2-7|TRBV5-1
CASSQDRYEQYF
TGCGCCAGCAGCCAAGACAGGTACGAGCAGTACTTC
>.|TRBJ1-4|TRBV23-1
CASSQQDRRHRMKRVFF
TGCGCCAGCAGTCAACAGGACAGACGACATAGAATGAAAAGGGTGTTTTTT
>TRBD2|TRBJ2-7|TRBV7-6
CASSPGTSGANSYEQYF
TGTGCCAGCAGCCCCGGGACTAGCGGGGCGAACTCCTACGAGCAGTACTTC
>.|TRBJ1-2|TRBV9
CASSGSQGLSGYTF
TGTGCCAGCAGCGGATCACAGGGCTTGAGTGGCTACACCTTC
>.|TRBJ2-7|TRBV4-2
CASSPRGAMRTGYPYEQYF
TGTGCCAGCAGCCCTAGGGGTGCCATGAGAACAGGGTATCCCTACGAGCAGTACTTC
>.|TRBJ2-1|TRBV7-9
CASSRRDEQFF
TGTGCCAGCTCCCGGCGGGATGAGCAGTTCTTC